These 15 T cell receptor beta chains share one sample of origin, sequenced in a study of T cell responses to AZD1222 COVID-19 vaccine. Assay used: immunoSEQ multiplex PCR; TCRdb lists only in-frame clones, some missing. This table holds around 110,000 clones, just over 90% found once. The sequenced sample was peripheral blood, obtained 28 days after the second AZD1222 dose. Receptor source: an adult who received the AZD1222 COVID-19 vaccine.

This clone was detected only once. The V gene is TRBV27, the J gene TRBJ2-5; maybe TRBD2 (5 bases). The V end was cut by 5 bases, the J end by 5 bases, with 9 bases between. Per germline, CDR1 MNHEY and CDR2 SMNVEV (reference sequence). This CDR3 contains 12 residues. CDR3 nucleotide sequence: TGTGCCAGCAGTGGACTTGGTGAGACCCAGTACTTC. Amino acid sequence: CASSGLGETQYF.

The DNA of the CDR3 is TGTGCCAGCGTGCAGGGTCGTCAGCCCCAGCATTTT. Amino acids: CASVQGRQPQHF. The rearrangement links TRBV6-5 to TRBJ1-5, with D tentatively TRBD1 (5 bases). Trimming cost V 8 bases and J 6 bases, with 11 bases left between them. This CDR3 has 12 amino acids. CDR1 is MNHEY and CDR2 is SVGAGI in the germline V gene.

The sample holds a few counts of this clone. This chain uses TRBV5-4 with TRBJ2-1; 8 nucleotides agree with TRBD2. V dropped 4 bases and J dropped 8; count of bases not matched to a gene: 11. CDR1 and CDR2 (germline): SGHNT, YYREEE (reference sequence). CDR3 length equals 15 residues. The CDR3 spells CASSPGPAGGDEQFF. The CDR3 nucleotides are TGTGCCAGCAGCCCAGGCCCGGCGGGAGGAGATGAGCAGTTCTTC.

This clone was counted between two and nine times. This rearrangement joins TRBV6-2 or TRBV6-3 to TRBJ1-1, with TRBD1 matching 7 bases. Germline CDR1 MNHEY, CDR2 SVGEGT. The CDR3 runs to 12 residues. Germline trimming cut 5 bases from V and 4 bases from J; bases unmatched to any gene: 1. CDR3 sequence (DNA): TGTGCCAGCAGTGCAGGGGGCACTGAAGCTTTCTTT. This codes for CASSAGGTEAFF.

This sequence joins TRBV6-2 or TRBV6-3 and TRBJ2-4; D remains unclear. This CDR3 comprises 19 residues. Germline-derived CDR1 and CDR2 are MNHEY and SVGEGT. Trimming shortened V by 2 bases and J by 3 bases, and 23 bases separated the two germline ends. CDR3 amino acids: CASSYPPTGLSAFKNIQYF. The CDR3 nucleotides read TGTGCCAGCAGTTACCCCCCCACCGGGCTATCGGCATTCAAAAACATTCAGTACTTC.

This sequence joins TRBV15 and TRBJ1-1, with 11 bases fitting TRBD1. The trim removed 8 bases at V and 3 bases at J, leaving 14 bases unmatched. This CDR3 has 17 amino acids. Germline CDR1 and CDR2: LNHNV and YYDKDF (reference sequence). CDR3 loop: CATQNRDRGKEDTEAFF. Here the CDR3 DNA reads TGTGCCACCCAGAACCGGGACAGGGGGAAAGAGGACACTGAAGCTTTCTTT.

This clone was observed a single time. The genes are TRBV30 and TRBJ1-4, with 7 bases lining up with TRBD1. The germline V gene encodes CDR1 GTSNPN and CDR2 SVGIG (reference sequence). The CDR3 is made up of 11 amino acids. The J segment lost 11 bases and the V segment lost 5 bases, leaving 5 bases of the junction unmatched. CDR3 in DNA: TGTGCCTGGGGTGAACAGGGGAAACTGTTTTTT. Encoded protein: CAWGEQGKLFF.

This chain links TRBV9 with TRBJ2-7; 8 nucleotides match TRBD1. V lost 0 bases and J lost 0; bases outside the gene matches: 5. Germline V gives CDR1 SGDLS, CDR2 YYNGEE. The CDR3 contains 16 residues. In DNA, the CDR3 is TGTGCCAGCAGCGTAGGGGACAGGAAGAGCTCCTACGAGCAGTACTTC. It codes for CASSVGDRKSSYEQYF.

This clone was observed a single time. The CDR3 loop is CASSQWSDSYEQYF. The CDR3 DNA is TGCGCCAGCAGCCAATGGTCGGACTCCTACGAGCAGTACTTC. The chain joins TRBV4-3 to TRBJ2-7; unclear D gene. CDR3 length equals 14 residues. V lost 2 bases and J 0 bases, leaving 8 bases between the germline ends. Germline CDR1 reads LGHNA; CDR2 reads YSLEER.

This chain links TRBV28 with TRBJ1-4; D unresolved. The CDR3 is 14 residues long. From germline, CDR1 is MDHEN and CDR2 SYDVKM. V lost 2 bases and J lost 8, with 12 bases in between. The CDR3 here is CASSLEGGREKLFF. The CDR3 DNA reads as TGTGCCAGCAGTTTAGAGGGCGGGAGGGAAAAACTGTTTTTT.

This clone has only one observation. V usage is TRBV7-9 and J usage is TRBJ1-2; unclear D gene. Germline V gives CDR1 SEHNR, CDR2 FQNEAQ (reference sequence). This CDR3 spans 14 amino acids. V lost 4 bases to trimming and J lost 0 bases, with 9 bases between them. CDR3 DNA: TGTGCCAGCAGCTCCCGGCCCGCTAACTATGGCTACACCTTC. Its translation is CASSSRPANYGYTF.

The chain recombines TRBV7-9 with TRBJ2-7; TRBD2 matches 11 bases. With V trimmed by 0 bases and J by 7 bases, 5 bases remained unmatched. This CDR3 has 15 amino acids. Germline values: CDR1 SEHNR, CDR2 FQNEAQ (reference sequence). Here the CDR3 DNA reads TGTGCCAGCAGCTTAGCTAGCGGGGGGGCGAAGGAGCAGTACTTC. It encodes CASSLASGGAKEQYF.

The CDR3 coding sequence is TGTGCCAGCTCACGGGACAGGGGCAAGAATGAGCAGTTCTTC. Translated: CASSRDRGKNEQFF. The genes are TRBV18 and TRBJ2-1; 10 bases agree with TRBD1. J gave up 7 bases and V 4 bases, and 4 bases lay outside the gene matches. The germline CDR1 and CDR2 sequences are KGHSH and LQKENI. The CDR3 is 14 residues long.

The genes are TRBV3-1 (or the pseudogene TRBV3-2) and TRBJ1-5, with D uncertain. Trimming pared 1 base from V and 7 bases from J, leaving 14 bases between. The germline V gene encodes CDR1 LGHDT and CDR2 YNNKEL (reference sequence). The CDR3 sequence is 15 residues long. The CDR3 sequence: CASSQGSGKGQPQHF. The CDR3 DNA is TGTGCCAGCAGCCAAGGTTCCGGGAAAGGACAGCCCCAGCATTTT.

The chain couples TRBV4-2 to TRBJ2-2; 8 bases agree with TRBD1. CDR3 length equals 14 residues. J lost 4 bases, V lost 8 bases, and 6 bases had no gene match. Germline V gene lookup returns CDR1 LGHNA and CDR2 YNFKEQ. The CDR3 sequence: CASSRDRTTGELFF. The CDR3, as DNA: TGTGCCAGCTCCAGGGACAGGACCACCGGGGAGCTGTTTTTT.